The clone carrying this T cell receptor (beta chain) was observed a handful of times. This sample was included in a study of tumour-infiltrating T cells in Burkitt lymphoma. Study details: Productive clonality predicted overall and progression-free survival.

The germline gives CDR1 SGHTA, CDR2 FQGNSA. The V end was cut by 6 bases, the J end by 3 bases, with 12 bases between. The CDR3 sequence is 13 residues long. TCRdb's table, derived via immunoSEQ multiplex PCR, lists solely in-frame clones and lacks some. Among 1,100 or so clones listed, about 20% were seen once. This sequence was found in a human donor with Burkitt lymphoma. V is TRBV7-2 and J is TRBJ2-7; no reliable D call. Sequencing used tumor tissue. CDR3 protein: CASSLGPDYEQYF. CDR3 bases: TGTGCCAGCAGTTTGGGCCCGGACTACGAGCAGTACTTC.